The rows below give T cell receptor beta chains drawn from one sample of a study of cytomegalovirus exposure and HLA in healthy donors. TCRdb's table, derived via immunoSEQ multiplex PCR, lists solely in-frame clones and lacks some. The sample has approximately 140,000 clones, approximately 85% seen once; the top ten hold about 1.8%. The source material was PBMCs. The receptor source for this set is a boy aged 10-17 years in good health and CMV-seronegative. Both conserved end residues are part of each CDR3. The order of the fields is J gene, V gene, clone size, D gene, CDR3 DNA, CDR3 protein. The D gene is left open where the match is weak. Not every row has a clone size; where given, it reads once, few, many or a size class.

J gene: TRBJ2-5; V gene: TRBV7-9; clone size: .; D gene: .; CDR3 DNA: TGTGCCAGCACCTCAACAGGGTTCGAGACCCAGTACTTC; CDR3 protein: CASTSTGFETQYF
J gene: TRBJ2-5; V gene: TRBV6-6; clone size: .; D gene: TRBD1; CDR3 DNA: TGTGCCAGCAGTGACACCGGGACAGGGGGAGAGACCCAGTACTTC; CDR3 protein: CASSDTGTGGETQYF
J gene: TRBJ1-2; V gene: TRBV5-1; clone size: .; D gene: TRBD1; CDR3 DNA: TGCGCCAGCAGATGGGGACAGGGGGCGTATGGCTACACCTTC; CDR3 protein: CASRWGQGAYGYTF
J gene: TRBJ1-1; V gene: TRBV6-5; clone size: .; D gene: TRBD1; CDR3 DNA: TGTGCCAGCAGTAACCGGGACAGGGGGTCAGCTTTCTTT; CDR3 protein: CASSNRDRGSAFF
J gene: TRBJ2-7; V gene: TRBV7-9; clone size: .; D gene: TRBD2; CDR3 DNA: TGTGCCAGCGGGGCTAGCGGGAGTTTTAGGTACGAGCAGTACTTC; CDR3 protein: CASGASGSFRYEQYF
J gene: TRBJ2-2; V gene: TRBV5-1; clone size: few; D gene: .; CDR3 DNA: TGCGCCAGCAGCAGCCTACTAGCTTCCGGGGAGCTGTTTTTT; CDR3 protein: CASSSLLASGELFF
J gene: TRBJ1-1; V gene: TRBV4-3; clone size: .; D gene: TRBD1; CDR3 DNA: TGCGCCAGCAGCCCAACGACAGGGGGCTTGGCTTTCTTT; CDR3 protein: CASSPTTGGLAFF
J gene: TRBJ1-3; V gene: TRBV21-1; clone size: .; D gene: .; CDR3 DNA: TGTGCCAGCAGCAAAATACAGGGGATCCGAAACACCATATATTTT; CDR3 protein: CASSKIQGIRNTIYF
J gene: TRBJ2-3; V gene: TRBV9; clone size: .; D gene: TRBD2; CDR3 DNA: TGTGCCAGCAGCCTACCCTCCGCGGGGGGCACAGATACGCAGTATTTT; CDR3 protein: CASSLPSAGGTDTQYF
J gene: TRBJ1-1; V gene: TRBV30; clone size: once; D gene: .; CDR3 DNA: TGTGCCTGGAGTGTACAGGCTTCCCGTGAAGCTTTCTTT; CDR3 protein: CAWSVQASREAFF
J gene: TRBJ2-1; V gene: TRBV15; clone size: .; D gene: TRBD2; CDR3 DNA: TGTGCCACCAGCAGTGGGGGACTAGCGGACAATGAGCAGTTCTTC; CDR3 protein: CATSSGGLADNEQFF
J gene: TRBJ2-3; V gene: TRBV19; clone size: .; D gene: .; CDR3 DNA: TGTGCCAGTAGTACCTCAGATACGCAGTATTTT; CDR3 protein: CASSTSDTQYF
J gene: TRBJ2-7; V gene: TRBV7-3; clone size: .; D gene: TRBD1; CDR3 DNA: TGTGCCAGCAGCTTAATGGTGACAGGGAACCACGAGCAGTACTTC; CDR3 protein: CASSLMVTGNHEQYF
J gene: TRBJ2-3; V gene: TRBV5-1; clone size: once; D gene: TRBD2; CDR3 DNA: TGCGCCAGCAGCTTCATTTCGCGGGGGGAGGATACGCAGTATTTT; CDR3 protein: CASSFISRGEDTQYF
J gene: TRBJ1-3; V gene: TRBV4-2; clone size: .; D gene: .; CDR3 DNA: TGTGCCAGCAGCCAAGTGGGTTGGGGGACTTCTGGAAACACCATATATTTT; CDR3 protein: CASSQVGWGTSGNTIYF
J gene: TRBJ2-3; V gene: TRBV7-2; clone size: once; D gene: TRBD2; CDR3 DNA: TGTGCCAGCAGCCTAACTAGCGGGGGCACAGATACGCAGTATTTT; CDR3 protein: CASSLTSGGTDTQYF